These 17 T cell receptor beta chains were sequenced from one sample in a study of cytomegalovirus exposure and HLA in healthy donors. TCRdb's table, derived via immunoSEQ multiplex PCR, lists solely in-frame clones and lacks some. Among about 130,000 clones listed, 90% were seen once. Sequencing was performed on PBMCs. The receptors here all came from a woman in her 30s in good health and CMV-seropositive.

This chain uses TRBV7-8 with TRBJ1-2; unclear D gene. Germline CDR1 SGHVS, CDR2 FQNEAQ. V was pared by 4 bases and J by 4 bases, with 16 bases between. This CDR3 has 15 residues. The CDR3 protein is CASSSARGFSYGYTF. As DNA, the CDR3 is TGTGCCAGCAGCTCGGCACGAGGGTTCAGCTATGGCTACACCTTC.

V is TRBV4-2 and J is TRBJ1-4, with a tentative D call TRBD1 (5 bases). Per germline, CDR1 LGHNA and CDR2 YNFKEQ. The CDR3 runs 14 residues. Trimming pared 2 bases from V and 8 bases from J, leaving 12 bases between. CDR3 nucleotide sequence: TGTGCCAGCAGCCAAAGAGGGACTGGAGAAAAACTGTTTTTT. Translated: CASSQRGTGEKLFF.

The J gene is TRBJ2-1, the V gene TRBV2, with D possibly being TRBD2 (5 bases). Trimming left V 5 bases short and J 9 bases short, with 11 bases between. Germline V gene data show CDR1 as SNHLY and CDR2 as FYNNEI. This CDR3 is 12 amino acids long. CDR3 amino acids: CASSSLGGEQFF. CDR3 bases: TGTGCCAGCAGTTCCTTAGGAGGTGAGCAGTTCTTC.

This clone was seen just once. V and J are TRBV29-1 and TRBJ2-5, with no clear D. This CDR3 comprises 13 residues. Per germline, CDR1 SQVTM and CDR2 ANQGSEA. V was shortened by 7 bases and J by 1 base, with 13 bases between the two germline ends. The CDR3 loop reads CSAAVVSQETQYF. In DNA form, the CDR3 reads TGCAGCGCCGCTGTTGTGAGCCAAGAGACCCAGTACTTC.

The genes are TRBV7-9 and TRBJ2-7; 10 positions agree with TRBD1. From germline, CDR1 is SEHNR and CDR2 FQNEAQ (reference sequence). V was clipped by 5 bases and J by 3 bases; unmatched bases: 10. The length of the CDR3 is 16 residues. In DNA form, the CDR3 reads TGTGCCAGCAGCCCCCCACGAGGGACAGGGGACTACGAGCAGTACTTC. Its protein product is CASSPPRGTGDYEQYF.

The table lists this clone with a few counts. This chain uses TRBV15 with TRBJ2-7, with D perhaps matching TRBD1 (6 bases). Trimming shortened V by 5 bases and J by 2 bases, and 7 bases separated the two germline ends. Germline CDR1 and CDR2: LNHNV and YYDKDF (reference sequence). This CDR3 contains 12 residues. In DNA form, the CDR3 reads TGTGCCACCAGCGGGGACACCTACGAGCAGTACTTC. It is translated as CATSGDTYEQYF.

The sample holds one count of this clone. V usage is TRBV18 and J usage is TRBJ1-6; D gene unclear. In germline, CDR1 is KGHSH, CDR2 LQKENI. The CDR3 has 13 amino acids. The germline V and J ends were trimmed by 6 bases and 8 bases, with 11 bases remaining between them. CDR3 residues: CASSPSPDSPLHF. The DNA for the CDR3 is TGTGCCAGCTCCCCGTCGCCGGATTCACCCCTCCACTTT.

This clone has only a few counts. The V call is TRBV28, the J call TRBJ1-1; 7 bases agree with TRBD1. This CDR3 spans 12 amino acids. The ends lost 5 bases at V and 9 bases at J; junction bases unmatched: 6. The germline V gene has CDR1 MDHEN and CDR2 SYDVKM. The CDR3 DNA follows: TGTGCCAGCAGTCCCCGGGACAGACAAGCTTTCTTT. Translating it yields CASSPRDRQAFF. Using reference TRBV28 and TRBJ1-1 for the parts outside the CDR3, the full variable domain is DVKVTQSSRYLVKRTGEKVFLECVQDMDHENMFWYRQDPGLGLRLIYFSYDVKMKEKGDIPEGYSVSREKKERFSLILESASTNQTSMYLCASSPRDRQAFFGQGTRLTVV.

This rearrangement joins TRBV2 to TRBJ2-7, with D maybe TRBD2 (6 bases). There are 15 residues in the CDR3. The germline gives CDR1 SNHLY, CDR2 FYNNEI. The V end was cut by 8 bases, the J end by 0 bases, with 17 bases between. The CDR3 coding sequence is TGTGCCAGCCGTCCTTGGGCGGGGAGCTCCTACGAGCAGTACTTC. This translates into CASRPWAGSSYEQYF.

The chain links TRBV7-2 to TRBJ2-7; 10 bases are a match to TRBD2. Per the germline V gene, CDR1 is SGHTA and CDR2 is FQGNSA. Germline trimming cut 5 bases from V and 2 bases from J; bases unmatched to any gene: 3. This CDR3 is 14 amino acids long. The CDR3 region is CASSRTSGPYEQYF. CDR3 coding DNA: TGTGCCAGCAGCCGGACTAGCGGCCCCTACGAGCAGTACTTC.

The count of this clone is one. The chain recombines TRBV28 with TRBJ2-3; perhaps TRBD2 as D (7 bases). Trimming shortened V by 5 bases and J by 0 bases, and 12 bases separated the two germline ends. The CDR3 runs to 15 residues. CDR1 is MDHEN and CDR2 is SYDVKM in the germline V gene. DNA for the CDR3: TGTGCCAGCAGTCCCCGGGGGGCCAGCACAGATACGCAGTATTTT. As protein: CASSPRGASTDTQYF.

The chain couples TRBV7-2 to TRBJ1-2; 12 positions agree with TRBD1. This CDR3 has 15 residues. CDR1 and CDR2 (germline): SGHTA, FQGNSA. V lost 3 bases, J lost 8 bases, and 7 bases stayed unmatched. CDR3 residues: CASSFSGTGGRGYTF. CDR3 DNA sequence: TGTGCCAGCAGCTTCTCAGGGACAGGGGGCCGGGGCTACACCTTC.

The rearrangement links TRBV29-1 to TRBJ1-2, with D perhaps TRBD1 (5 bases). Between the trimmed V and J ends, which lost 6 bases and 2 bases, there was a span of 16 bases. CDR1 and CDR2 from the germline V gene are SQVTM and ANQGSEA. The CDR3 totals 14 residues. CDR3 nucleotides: TGCAGCGTGTGGGGAATGGGACTAAACTATGGCTACACCTTC. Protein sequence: CSVWGMGLNYGYTF.

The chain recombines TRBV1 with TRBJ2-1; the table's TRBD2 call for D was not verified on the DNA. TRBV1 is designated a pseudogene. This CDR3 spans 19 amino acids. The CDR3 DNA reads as TGCACCAGCAGCCAAGGATGGCGGGGGGCCGCGGGGTCCTACAATGAGCAGTTCTTC. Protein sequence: CTSSQGWRGAAGSYNEQFF.

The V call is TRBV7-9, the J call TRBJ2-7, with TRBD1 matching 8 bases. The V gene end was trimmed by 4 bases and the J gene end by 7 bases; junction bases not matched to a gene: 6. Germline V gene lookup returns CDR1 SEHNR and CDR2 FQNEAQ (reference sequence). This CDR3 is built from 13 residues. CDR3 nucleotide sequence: TGTGCCAGCAGCTCCGCAGGGGGCTGGGAGCAGTACTTC. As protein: CASSSAGGWEQYF.

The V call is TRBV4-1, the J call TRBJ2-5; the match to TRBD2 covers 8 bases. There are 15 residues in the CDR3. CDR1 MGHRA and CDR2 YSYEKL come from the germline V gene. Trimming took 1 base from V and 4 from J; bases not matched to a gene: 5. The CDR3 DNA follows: TGCGCCAGCAGCCAAGTATCCCTAGCGGGAGAGACCCAGTACTTC. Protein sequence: CASSQVSLAGETQYF.

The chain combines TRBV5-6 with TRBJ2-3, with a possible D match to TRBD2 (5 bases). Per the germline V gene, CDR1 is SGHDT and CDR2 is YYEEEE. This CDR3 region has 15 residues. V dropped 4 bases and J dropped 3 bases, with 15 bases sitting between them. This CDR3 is CASSISGGLTDTQYF. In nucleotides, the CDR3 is TGTGCCAGCAGCATTTCCGGAGGTTTGACAGATACGCAGTATTTT.